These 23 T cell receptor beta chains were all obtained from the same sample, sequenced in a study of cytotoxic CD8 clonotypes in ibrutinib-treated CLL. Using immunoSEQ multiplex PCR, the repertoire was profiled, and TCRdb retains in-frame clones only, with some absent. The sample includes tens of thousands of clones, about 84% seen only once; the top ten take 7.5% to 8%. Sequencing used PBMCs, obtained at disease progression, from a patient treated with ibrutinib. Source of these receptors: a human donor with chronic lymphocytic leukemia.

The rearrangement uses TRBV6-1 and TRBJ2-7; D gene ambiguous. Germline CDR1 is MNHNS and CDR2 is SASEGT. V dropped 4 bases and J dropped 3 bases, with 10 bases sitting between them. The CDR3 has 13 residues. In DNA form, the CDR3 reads TGTGCCAGCAGTGTCGAAGTCTTCTACGAGCAGTACTTC. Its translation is CASSVEVFYEQYF.

The CDR3, as DNA: TGTGCCAGCAGTTATTTTGGGGCCGGGACTGAAGCTTTCTTT. Its translation: CASSYFGAGTEAFF. The chain uses TRBV6-5 and TRBJ1-1; D might be TRBD1 (5 bases). V dropped 3 bases and J dropped 5 bases, with 13 bases sitting between them. Germline V gives CDR1 MNHEY, CDR2 SVGAGI. The CDR3 length is 14 residues.

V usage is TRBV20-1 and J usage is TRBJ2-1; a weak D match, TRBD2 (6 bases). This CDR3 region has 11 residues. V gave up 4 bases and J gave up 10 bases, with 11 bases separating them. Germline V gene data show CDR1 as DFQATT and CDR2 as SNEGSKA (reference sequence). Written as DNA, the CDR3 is TGCAGTGCTACCACGGGAGTCGAGCAGTTCTTC. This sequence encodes CSATTGVEQFF.

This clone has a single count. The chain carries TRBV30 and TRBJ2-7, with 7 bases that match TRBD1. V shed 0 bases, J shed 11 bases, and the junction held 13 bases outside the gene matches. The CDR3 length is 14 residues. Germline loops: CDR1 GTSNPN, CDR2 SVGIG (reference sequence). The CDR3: CAWSVRWQGEQEYF. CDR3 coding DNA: TGTGCCTGGAGTGTACGGTGGCAGGGGGAGCAAGAGTACTTC.

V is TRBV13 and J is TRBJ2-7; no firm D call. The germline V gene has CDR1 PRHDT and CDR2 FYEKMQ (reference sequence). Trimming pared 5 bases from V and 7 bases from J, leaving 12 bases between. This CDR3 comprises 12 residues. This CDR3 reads CASSPAGSEQYF. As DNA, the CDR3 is TGTGCCAGCAGCCCGGCCGGGTCAGAGCAGTACTTC. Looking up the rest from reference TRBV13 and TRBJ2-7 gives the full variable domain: AAGVIQSPRHLIKEKRETATLKCYPIPRHDTVYWYQQGPGQDPQFLISFYEKMQSDKGSIPDRFSAQQFSDYHSELNMSSLELGDSALYFCASSPAGSEQYFGPGTRLTVT.

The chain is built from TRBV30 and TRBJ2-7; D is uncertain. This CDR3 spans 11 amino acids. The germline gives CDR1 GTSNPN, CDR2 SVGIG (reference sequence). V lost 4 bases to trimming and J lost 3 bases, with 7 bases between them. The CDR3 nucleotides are TGTGCCTGGACTAAAAACTACGAGCAGTACTTC. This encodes CAWTKNYEQYF.

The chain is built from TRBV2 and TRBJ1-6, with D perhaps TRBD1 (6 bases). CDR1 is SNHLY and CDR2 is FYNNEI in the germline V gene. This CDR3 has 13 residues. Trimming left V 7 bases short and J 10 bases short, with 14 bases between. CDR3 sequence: CASMVQGESPLHF. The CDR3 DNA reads TGTGCCAGCATGGTACAGGGTGAATCACCCCTCCACTTT.

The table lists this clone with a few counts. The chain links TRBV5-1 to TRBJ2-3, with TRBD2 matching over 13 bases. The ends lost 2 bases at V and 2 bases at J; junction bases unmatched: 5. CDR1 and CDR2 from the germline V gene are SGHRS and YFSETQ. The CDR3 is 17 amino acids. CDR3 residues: CASSFGLAGAYTDTQYF. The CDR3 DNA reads TGCGCCAGCAGCTTTGGACTAGCGGGGGCCTACACAGATACGCAGTATTTT. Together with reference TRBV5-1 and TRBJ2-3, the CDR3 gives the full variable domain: KAGVTQTPRYLIKTRGQQVTLSCSPISGHRSVSWYQQTPGQGLQFLFEYFSETQRNKGNFPGRFSGRQFSNSRSEMNVSTLELGDSALYLCASSFGLAGAYTDTQYFGPGTRLTVL.

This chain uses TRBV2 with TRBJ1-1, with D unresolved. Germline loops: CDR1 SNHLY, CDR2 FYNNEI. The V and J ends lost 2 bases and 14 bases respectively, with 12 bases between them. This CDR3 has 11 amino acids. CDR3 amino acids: CASSEKGRRFF. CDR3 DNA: TGTGCCAGCAGTGAAAAAGGCAGGAGGTTCTTT. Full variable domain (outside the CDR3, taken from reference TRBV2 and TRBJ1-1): EPEVTQTPSHQVTQMGQEVILRCVPISNHLYFYWYRQILGQKVEFLVSFYNNEISEKSEIFDDQFSVERPDGSNFTLKIRSTKLEDSAMYFCASSEKGRRFFGQGTRLTVV.

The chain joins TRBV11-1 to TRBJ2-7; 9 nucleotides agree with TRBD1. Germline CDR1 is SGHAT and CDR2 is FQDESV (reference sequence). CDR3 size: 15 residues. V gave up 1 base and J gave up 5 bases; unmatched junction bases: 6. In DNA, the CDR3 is TGTGCCAGCAGCTTAGTGGGACAGGGATCCGACGAGCAGTACTTC. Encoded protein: CASSLVGQGSDEQYF. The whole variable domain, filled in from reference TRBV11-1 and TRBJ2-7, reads EAEVAQSPRYKITEKSQAVAFWCDPISGHATLYWYRQILGQGPELLVQFQDESVVDDSQLPKDRFSAERLKGVDSTLKIQPAELGDSAMYLCASSLVGQGSDEQYFGPGTRLTVT.

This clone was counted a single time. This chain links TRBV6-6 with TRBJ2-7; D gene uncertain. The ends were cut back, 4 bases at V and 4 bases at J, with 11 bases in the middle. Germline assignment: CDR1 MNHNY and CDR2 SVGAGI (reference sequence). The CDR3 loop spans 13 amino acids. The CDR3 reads CASSLETQYEQYF. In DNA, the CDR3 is TGTGCCAGCAGTTTAGAGACACAATACGAGCAGTACTTC.

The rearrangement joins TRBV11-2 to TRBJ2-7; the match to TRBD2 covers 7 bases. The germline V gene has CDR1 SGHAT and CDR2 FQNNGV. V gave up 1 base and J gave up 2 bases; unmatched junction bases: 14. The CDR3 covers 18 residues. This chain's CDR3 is CASSLVPRGQRGTYEQYF. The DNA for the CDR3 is TGTGCCAGCAGCTTAGTCCCCAGAGGGCAGCGGGGTACCTACGAGCAGTACTTC.

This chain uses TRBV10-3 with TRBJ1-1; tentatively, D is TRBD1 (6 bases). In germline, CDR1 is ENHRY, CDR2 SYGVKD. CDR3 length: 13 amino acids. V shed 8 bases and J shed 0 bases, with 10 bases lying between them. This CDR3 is CAIQGGVNTEAFF. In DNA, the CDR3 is TGTGCCATCCAAGGGGGGGTGAACACTGAAGCTTTCTTT.

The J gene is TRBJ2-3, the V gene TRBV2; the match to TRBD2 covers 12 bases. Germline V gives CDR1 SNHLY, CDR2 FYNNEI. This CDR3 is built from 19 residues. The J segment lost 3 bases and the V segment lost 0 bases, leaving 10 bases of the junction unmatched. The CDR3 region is CASSEALLASGGGTDTQYF. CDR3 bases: TGTGCCAGCAGTGAAGCGCTTCTGGCTAGCGGGGGGGGGACAGATACGCAGTATTTT.

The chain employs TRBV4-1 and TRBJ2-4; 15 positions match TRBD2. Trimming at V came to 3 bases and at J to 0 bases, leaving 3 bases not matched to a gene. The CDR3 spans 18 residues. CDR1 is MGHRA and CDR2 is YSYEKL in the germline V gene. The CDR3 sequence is CASSHGLAGGIAKNIQYF. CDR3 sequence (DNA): TGCGCCAGCAGCCACGGACTAGCGGGGGGGATAGCCAAAAACATTCAGTACTTC.

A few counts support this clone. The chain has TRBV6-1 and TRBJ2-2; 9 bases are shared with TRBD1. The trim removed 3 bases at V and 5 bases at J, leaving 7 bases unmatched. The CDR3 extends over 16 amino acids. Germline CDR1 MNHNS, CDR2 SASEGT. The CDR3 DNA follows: TGTGCCAGCAGTGAGGGGATGACAGGGGGAACCGGGGAGCTGTTTTTT. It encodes CASSEGMTGGTGELFF.

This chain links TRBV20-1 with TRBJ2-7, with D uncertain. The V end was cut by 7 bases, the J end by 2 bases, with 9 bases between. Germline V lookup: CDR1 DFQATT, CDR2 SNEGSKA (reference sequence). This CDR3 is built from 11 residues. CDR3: CSGVKTYEQYF. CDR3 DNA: TGCAGTGGTGTTAAGACCTACGAGCAGTACTTC.

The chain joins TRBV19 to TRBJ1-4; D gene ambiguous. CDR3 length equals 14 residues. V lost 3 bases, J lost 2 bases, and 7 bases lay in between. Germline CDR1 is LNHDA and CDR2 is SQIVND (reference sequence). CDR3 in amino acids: CASSISFTNEKLFF. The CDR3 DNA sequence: TGTGCCAGTAGTATTTCCTTTACTAATGAAAAACTGTTTTTT. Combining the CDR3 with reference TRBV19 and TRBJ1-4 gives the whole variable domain DGGITQSPKYLFRKEGQNVTLSCEQNLNHDAMYWYRQDPGQGLRLIYYSQIVNDFQKGDIAEGYSVSREKKESFPLTVTSAQKNPTAFYLCASSISFTNEKLFFGSGTQLSVL.

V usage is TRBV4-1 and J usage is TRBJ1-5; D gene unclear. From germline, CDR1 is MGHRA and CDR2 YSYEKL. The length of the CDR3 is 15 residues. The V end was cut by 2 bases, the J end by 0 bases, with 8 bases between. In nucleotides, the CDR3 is TGCGCCAGCAGCCAATGGAGTTATAGCAATCAGCCCCAGCATTTT. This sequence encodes CASSQWSYSNQPQHF.

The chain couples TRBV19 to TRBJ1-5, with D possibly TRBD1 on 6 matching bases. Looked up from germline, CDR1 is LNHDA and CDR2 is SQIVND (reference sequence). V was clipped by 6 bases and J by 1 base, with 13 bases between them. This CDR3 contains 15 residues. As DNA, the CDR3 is TGTGCCAGTAGCAGGGGCGGAGAAAGCAATCAGCCCCAGCATTTT. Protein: CASSRGGESNQPQHF.

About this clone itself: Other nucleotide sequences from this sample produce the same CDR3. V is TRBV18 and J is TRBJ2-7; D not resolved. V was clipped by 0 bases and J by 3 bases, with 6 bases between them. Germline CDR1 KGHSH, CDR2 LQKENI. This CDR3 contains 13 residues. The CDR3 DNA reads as TGTGCCAGCTCACCACCTAGTAGCTACGAGCAGTACTTC. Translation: CASSPPSSYEQYF.

CDR3 in amino acids: CASRAGSGAKNIQYF. CDR3 in DNA: TGTGCCAGCAGGGCCGGGAGTGGCGCCAAAAACATTCAGTACTTC. The chain combines TRBV27 with TRBJ2-4; TRBD2 might be the D (6 bases). The length of the CDR3 is 15 residues. V was clipped by 6 bases and J by 1 base, with 13 bases between them. The germline V gene has CDR1 MNHEY and CDR2 SMNVEV (reference sequence).

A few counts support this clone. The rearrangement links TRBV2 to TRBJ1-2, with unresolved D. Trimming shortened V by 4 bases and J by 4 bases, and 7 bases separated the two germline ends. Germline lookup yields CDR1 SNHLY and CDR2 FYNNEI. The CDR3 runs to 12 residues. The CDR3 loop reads CASSGRFYGYTF. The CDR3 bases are TGTGCCAGCAGTGGACGGTTCTATGGCTACACCTTC.